One and the same sample provided the 32 T cell receptor beta chains below, sequenced in a study of CD8+CD57+ T cells in acquired aplastic anemia. TCR beta VDJ and CDR3 profiles were obtained from a genomic DNA template. Using its own MiXCR run on the reads, TCRdb lists one record per CDR3 protein. In the table there are about 110,000 distinct CDR3 sequences, around half of which are singletons. The source material was sorted CD4+, CD8+, or CD8+CD57+ T cells (not recorded which) from PBMCs. The receptors were sampled from a human donor in good health, serving as a control.

This clonotype appeared many times. The chain joins TRBV9 to TRBJ1-2; D is possibly TRBD1 (6 bases). Trimming removed 0 bases from V and 4 bases from J, with 10 bases in between. Germline V lookup: CDR1 SGDLS, CDR2 YYNGEE. The CDR3 has 14 amino acids. CDR3 DNA: TGTGCCAGCAGCGTAGCTACAGGGCCCTATGGCTACACCTTC. Amino acids: CASSVATGPYGYTF.

This clonotype was detected a few times. J is TRBJ2-7 and V is TRBV15; no clear D gene. The CDR3 is 13 residues long. V was pared by 0 bases and J by 6 bases, with 9 bases between. Per the germline V gene, CDR1 is LNHNV and CDR2 is YYDKDF (reference sequence). The CDR3 loop is CATSRDLGSEQYF. As DNA, the CDR3 is TGTGCCACCAGCAGAGATCTCGGGTCCGAGCAGTACTTC.

This clonotype was found many times. V gene TRBV20-1 combines with J gene TRBJ2-5, with TRBD2 identical over 9 bases. J lost 1 base, V lost 0 bases, and 0 bases had no gene match. Germline V gene lookup returns CDR1 DFQATT and CDR2 SNEGSKA (reference sequence). There are 14 residues in the CDR3. CDR3 DNA sequence: TGCAGTGCTAGAGATAGCGGGGGCCAAGAGACCCAGTACTTC. As protein: CSARDSGGQETQYF.

This clonotype occurred a few times. The gene calls are TRBV29-1 and TRBJ1-1; unclear D gene. CDR1 and CDR2 (germline): SQVTM, ANQGSEA. This CDR3 has 12 residues. The V end was cut by 4 bases, the J end by 1 base, with 7 bases between. CDR3 sequence reads: CSVGTGNTEAFF. The CDR3 nucleotides are TGCAGCGTTGGGACGGGGAACACTGAAGCTTTCTTT.

J is TRBJ2-7 and V is TRBV20-1; 7 nucleotides line up with TRBD1. With 4 bases clipped from V and 6 bases from J, the junction kept 9 bases outside the gene matches. The germline V gene encodes CDR1 DFQATT and CDR2 SNEGSKA (reference sequence). The CDR3 extends over 13 amino acids. The CDR3 is CSAIPTGSPEQYF. CDR3 in DNA: TGCAGTGCTATACCGACAGGGTCCCCCGAGCAGTACTTC.

The chain has TRBV12-3 or TRBV12-4 and TRBJ1-5; D is perhaps TRBD1 (6 bases). The CDR3 is 14 residues long. Trimming cost V 9 bases and J 5 bases, with 17 bases left between them. CDR3 loop: CARSMEQGYQPQHF. The CDR3 region has the DNA TGTGCCAGGAGCATGGAACAGGGCTATCAGCCCCAGCATTTT.

This clonotype came up many times. The rearrangement joins TRBV7-8 to TRBJ2-6; D is uncertain. This CDR3 spans 14 amino acids. Germline V gene lookup returns CDR1 SGHVS and CDR2 FQNEAQ. V was cut by 6 bases and J by 0 bases, with 6 bases left in between. CDR3 nucleotide sequence: TGTGCCAGCAGACCTGACTCTGGGGCCAACGTCCTGACTTTC. It codes for CASRPDSGANVLTF.

Concerning this clonotype: Being one base from a much bigger clone, this may be a read error. The chain has TRBV9 and TRBJ2-5, with TRBD1 matching 7 bases. Germline lookup yields CDR1 SGDLS and CDR2 YYNGEE. The V segment lost 4 bases and the J segment 5 bases; nucleotides outside the gene matches: 11. This CDR3 comprises 15 residues. Written as DNA, the CDR3 is TGTGCCAGCAGCCTAGCAACAGGGGTGAGGGAGACCCAGTACTTC. It is translated as CASSLATGVRETQYF.

This clonotype has ten or more counts. This chain links TRBV27 with TRBJ1-5; D gene uncertain. With 7 bases removed from V and 6 bases from J, the gap between germline ends came to 4 bases. In germline, CDR1 is MNHEY, CDR2 SMNVEV (reference sequence). The CDR3 contains 10 residues. This chain's CDR3 is CASNFQPQHF. DNA of the CDR3: TGTGCCAGCAATTTTCAGCCCCAGCATTTT.

This clonotype was seen more than once but under ten times. The V gene is TRBV4-3, the J gene TRBJ1-1, with D maybe TRBD1 (6 bases). The CDR3 has 16 residues. Trimming took off 2 bases at V and 6 bases at J, with 19 bases between the two ends. CDR1 LGHNA and CDR2 YSLEER come from the germline V gene. The CDR3 DNA reads as TGCGCCAGCAGCCAATCCACCGGGGGGGCTATGGCTGAAGCTTTCTTT. Protein: CASSQSTGGAMAEAFF.

This chain joins TRBV7-8 and TRBJ1-5; 9 positions match TRBD1. Germline V CDR1 and CDR2: SGHVS, FQNEAQ. This CDR3 region has 17 residues. V trimming: 1 base; J trimming: 1 base; junction bases outside the gene matches: 5. CDR3 sequence reads: CASSLGGTGSSNQPQHF. Here the CDR3 DNA reads TGTGCCAGCAGCTTAGGGGGGACAGGGAGCAGCAATCAGCCCCAGCATTTT.

The chain employs TRBV19 and TRBJ2-1; 10 bases align to TRBD1. The CDR3 runs 15 residues. CDR1 is LNHDA and CDR2 is SQIVND in the germline V gene (reference sequence). The CDR3 region has the DNA TGTGCTACTACGGGGGGACAGGGGTCCTACAATGAGCAGTTCTTC. Encoded protein: CATTGGQGSYNEQFF.

This clonotype was observed at least ten times. This chain links TRBV12-3 or TRBV12-4 with TRBJ2-7; a weak D match, TRBD2 (5 bases). The CDR3 is made up of 12 amino acids. Trimming stripped 8 bases from V and 1 base from J, with 9 bases between. The CDR3 DNA reads TGTGCCAGCGGACTGAATTCCTACGAGCAGTACTTC. It translates to CASGLNSYEQYF.

The table lists this clonotype with many counts. The chain recombines TRBV12-3 or TRBV12-4 with TRBJ2-7; D not certain. The CDR3 loop spans 13 amino acids. The ends were cut back, 5 bases at V and 2 bases at J, with 10 bases in the middle. The CDR3 region has the DNA TGTGCCAGCAGTAAGACGGAAGCCTACGAGCAGTACTTC. Its protein is CASSKTEAYEQYF.

This clonotype was seen repeatedly, ten times or more. The gene calls are TRBV12-3 or TRBV12-4 and TRBJ2-5, with D perhaps TRBD1 (6 bases). The CDR3 is made up of 18 amino acids. V gave up 4 bases and J gave up 1 base, with 22 bases separating them. CDR3 region: CASSSGSTGLGFQETQYF. For the CDR3, the DNA is TGTGCCAGCAGTTCTGGATCTACAGGGTTGGGTTTCCAAGAGACCCAGTACTTC.

At least ten counts were recorded for this clonotype. V is TRBV6-1 and J is TRBJ2-6; TRBD1 or TRBD2 may be the D gene (5 bases each). This CDR3 is built from 17 residues. The germline CDR1 and CDR2 sequences are MNHNS and SASEGT. Trimming took off 5 bases at V and 0 bases at J, with 14 bases between the two ends. The CDR3 DNA reads TGTGCCAGCAGTCGCCGGGACGGATCCTCTGGGGCCAACGTCCTGACTTTC. Translated: CASSRRDGSSGANVLTF.

The rearrangement uses TRBV4-1 and TRBJ1-5; D is possibly TRBD1 (5 bases). The CDR3 sequence is 14 residues long. Germline values: CDR1 MGHRA, CDR2 YSYEKL. Trimming left V 4 bases short and J 6 bases short, with 13 bases between. The CDR3 sequence: CASSRAGSGQPQHF. The DNA for the CDR3 is TGCGCCAGCAGCCGCGCAGGGTCGGGTCAGCCCCAGCATTTT.

As to this clonotype: The conserved phenylalanine or tryptophan is not found at the CDR3 terminus, so this likely reflects a read error. The chain employs TRBV15 and TRBJ1-6; 9 nucleotides match TRBD1. Germline assignment: CDR1 LNHNV and CDR2 YYDKDF (reference sequence). The CDR3 is 15 residues long. Trimming at V came to 5 bases and at J to 9 bases, leaving 8 bases not matched to a gene. In DNA, the CDR3 is TGTGCCACCAGCTCGACCGGGACAGGGTTTTCACCCCTCCACTCT. It codes for CATSSTGTGFSPLHS.

This clonotype was found many times. The rearrangement uses TRBV20-1 and TRBJ2-7, with D possibly TRBD2 on 5 matching bases. The CDR3 extends over 15 amino acids. The ends were cut back, 6 bases at V and 3 bases at J, with 21 bases in the middle. CDR1 and CDR2 from the germline V gene are DFQATT and SNEGSKA (reference sequence). The CDR3 region is CSADIGEKDLYEQYF. The CDR3 DNA reads TGCAGTGCAGACATCGGGGAGAAAGATCTCTACGAGCAGTACTTC.

The rearrangement uses TRBV10-1 and TRBJ2-7, with D hard to call. The V gene's germline CDR1 is WNHNN and CDR2 SYGVQD (reference sequence). CDR3 length: 11 amino acids. V lost 2 bases, J lost 8 bases, and 7 bases lay in between. The chain's CDR3 is CASSEQEKQYF. The CDR3 region has the DNA TGCGCCAGCAGTGAGCAGGAAAAGCAGTACTTC.

This clonotype was found many times. This chain connects TRBV11-2 to TRBJ1-2, with TRBD1 matching 7 bases. Germline V gives CDR1 SGHAT, CDR2 FQNNGV. The CDR3 is 14 residues long. V was clipped by 5 bases and J by 4 bases; unmatched bases: 7. CDR3 bases: TGTGCCAGCAGCGTAAGGGACAGCGTCTATGGCTACACCTTC. Encoded protein: CASSVRDSVYGYTF.

The sample holds many counts of this clonotype. V gene TRBV29-1 combines with J gene TRBJ2-1; 9 bases are a match to TRBD1. Trimming at V came to 7 bases and at J to 8 bases, leaving 9 bases not matched to a gene. CDR1 and CDR2 (germline): SQVTM, ANQGSEA. This CDR3 region has 13 residues. CDR3 amino acids: CSGGQGFKYEQFF. As DNA, the CDR3 is TGCAGCGGTGGACAGGGGTTTAAATATGAGCAGTTCTTC.

This clonotype appeared a single time. The CDR3 nucleotides are TGTGCCACCAGCAGAGATTACAGCAGAAGCTACGAGCAGTACGTC. Protein: CATSRDYSRSYEQYV. This sequence joins TRBV15 and TRBJ2-7, with no clear D. The CDR3 is 15 residues long. Trimming stripped 0 bases from V and 3 bases from J, with 12 bases between. Per germline, CDR1 LNHNV and CDR2 YYDKDF (reference sequence).

This chain connects TRBV12-3 or TRBV12-4 to TRBJ2-5; D may be TRBD2 (5 bases). The V end was cut by 3 bases, the J end by 2 bases, with 7 bases between. This CDR3 region has 13 residues. CDR3: CASSFRGQETQYF. The CDR3 region has the DNA TGTGCCAGCAGTTTCCGAGGGCAAGAGACCCAGTACTTC.

This clonotype was seen only a few times. The rearrangement uses TRBV19 and TRBJ1-6; perhaps TRBD1 as D (6 bases). V was clipped by 6 bases and J by 9 bases, with 12 bases between them. This CDR3 is 13 amino acids long. Germline V CDR1 and CDR2: LNHDA, SQIVND (reference sequence). CDR3 in DNA: TGTGCCAGTAGAGGGGGGCTCAGTTCACCCCTCCACTTT. Its translation: CASRGGLSSPLHF.

As to this clonotype: Germline is not matched at one junction end, which may reflect a read error. J is TRBJ1-2 and V is TRBV27; TRBD1 agrees at 11 bases. CDR3 length equals 17 residues. Germline V gives CDR1 MNHEY, CDR2 SMNVEV (reference sequence). The CDR3 nucleotides are TGTGCCAGCAGTTCCTCGGACAGGGGGCGAGCCCCATATGGCTGCACCTTC. Translating gives CASSSSDRGRAPYGCTF.

Ten or more counts support this clonotype. The CDR3 protein is CASSIYENTEAFF. The CDR3 nucleotides are TGTGCCAGTAGTATTTACGAGAACACTGAAGCTTTCTTT. The chain is built from TRBV19 and TRBJ1-1; D remains ambiguous. Germline CDR1 LNHDA, CDR2 SQIVND (reference sequence). This CDR3 has 13 residues. V was shortened by 3 bases and J by 1 base, with 6 bases between the two germline ends.

The chain joins TRBV10-3 to TRBJ2-1, with D possibly TRBD1 on 5 matching bases. Trimming cost V 3 bases and J 4 bases, with 7 bases left between them. Germline assignment: CDR1 ENHRY and CDR2 SYGVKD. The CDR3 consists of 13 residues. CDR3 in DNA: TGTGCCATCAGTGATCGACAGTACAATGAGCAGTTCTTC. Amino acids: CAISDRQYNEQFF.

The CDR3 bases are TGTGCCACCAGCACGGGGGGGGGGGTAGCTTTCTTT. Translating gives CATSTGGGVAFF. The chain combines TRBV15 with TRBJ1-1; D perhaps matches TRBD1 (5 bases). V was cut by 4 bases and J by 10 bases, with 13 bases left in between. CDR1 and CDR2 from the germline V gene are LNHNV and YYDKDF (reference sequence). The CDR3 has 12 amino acids.

The rearrangement joins TRBV15 to TRBJ1-1; D unresolved. V gave up 1 base and J gave up 6 bases, with 6 bases separating them. Germline V gene sequence: CDR1 LNHNV, CDR2 YYDKDF (reference sequence). The CDR3 sequence is 12 residues long. For the CDR3, the DNA is TGTGCCACCAGCAGAGTGGGCCCTGAAGCTTTCTTT. Its protein is CATSRVGPEAFF.

This chain uses TRBV2 with TRBJ2-3; a possible D gene is TRBD1 (5 bases). This CDR3 comprises 15 residues. Per germline, CDR1 SNHLY and CDR2 FYNNEI. V dropped 4 bases and J dropped 3 bases, with 14 bases sitting between them. This chain's CDR3 is CASSATGFGTDTQYF. Written as DNA, the CDR3 is TGTGCCAGCAGTGCAACAGGATTTGGTACAGATACGCAGTATTTT.

At least ten counts were recorded for this clonotype. The V call is TRBV29-1, the J call TRBJ2-1, with 14 bases lining up with TRBD2. V dropped 6 bases and J dropped 8; count of bases not matched to a gene: 6. The germline V gene has CDR1 SQVTM and CDR2 ANQGSEA. The CDR3 covers 14 residues. CDR3 sequence (DNA): TGCAGCGTGAAGACTAGCGGGGGGGCCGATGAGCAGTTCTTC. Translated: CSVKTSGGADEQFF.